These T cell receptor beta chains were read from a single sample in a study of control samples from healthy donors and cancer patients. Sequenced by immunoSEQ multiplex PCR; TCRdb stores in-frame clones only, minus some. The sample has about 170,000 clones, roughly 91% seen once. Specimen: blood. These receptors came from a woman in her 30s in good health. Each CDR3 is given without its conserved first and last residue. Fields, in order: V gene, J gene, CDR3 protein.

V: TRBV19; J: TRBJ2-2; CDR3: ASSIAGGLNTGELF
V: TRBV3-1/TRBV3-2; J: TRBJ1-5; CDR3: ASSPYQGEGQPQH
V: TRBV7-8; J: TRBJ2-1; CDR3: ASSFSGRASYNEQF
V: TRBV6-6; J: TRBJ2-7; CDR3: ASSYFGQGNEQY
V: TRBV6-5; J: TRBJ1-2; CDR3: ASSGQVGGYT
V: TRBV24-1; J: TRBJ1-3; CDR3: ATSDSRQSGNTIY
V: TRBV6-5; J: TRBJ1-2; CDR3: ASMGHNYGYT
V: TRBV30; J: TRBJ1-5; CDR3: AWSRDTRNQPQH
V: TRBV3-1/TRBV3-2; J: TRBJ1-2; CDR3: ASSHTTGAGYT
V: TRBV5-1; J: TRBJ2-6; CDR3: ASSLGGSGANVLT
V: TRBV4-1; J: TRBJ2-1; CDR3: ASSQDQREQF
V: TRBV6-2/TRBV6-3; J: TRBJ1-1; CDR3: ASSADRGTEAF
V: TRBV7-8; J: TRBJ1-5; CDR3: ASSLAGQGGQPQH
V: TRBV2; J: TRBJ2-3; CDR3: ARAGTSGSASDTQY
V: TRBV6-1; J: TRBJ1-2; CDR3: ASSEAGPYGYT
V: TRBV6-6; J: TRBJ1-2; CDR3: ASSYWTGEGYT
V: TRBV5-1; J: TRBJ1-2; CDR3: ASSLSAAPGGYT
V: TRBV3-1/TRBV3-2; J: TRBJ2-1; CDR3: ASSRTSGTRGRNEQF
V: TRBV7-9; J: TRBJ1-2; CDR3: ASSLAVGGIYGYT
V: TRBV2; J: TRBJ2-5; CDR3: ASSEVQTQY
V: TRBV6-1; J: TRBJ2-1; CDR3: ASSEAGGPNEQF
V: TRBV7-2; J: TRBJ1-3; CDR3: ASRYLSGNTIY
V: TRBV6-5; J: TRBJ2-1; CDR3: ASSTSGIYGEQF
V: TRBV28; J: TRBJ2-5; CDR3: ASSGTGGSGKQETQY
V: TRBV5-1; J: TRBJ2-3; CDR3: ASSLGQVTDTQY